The TCR beta chain under discussion was sequenced for a study of blood T cell repertoires in COVID-19. Study-level background: The United States, Italy and Spain supplied acute and convalescent COVID-19 samples. PBMCs, B-cell-depleted T cells, or T cells provided the cDNA or gDNA that made up the material.

The CDR3 runs 14 residues. Per germline, CDR1 SNHLY and CDR2 FYNNEI. V lost 5 bases, J lost 1 base, and 12 bases lay in between. The repertoire was sequenced with immunoSEQ multiplex PCR; TCRdb's copy has only in-frame clones and lacks some. The sample lists some 34,000 clones; approximately 85% were seen once. This clonotype originated in a human donor in a cohort sampled during active COVID-19. The sample taken for sequencing was peripheral blood. The chain couples TRBV2 to TRBJ2-7; D is uncertain. The CDR3 DNA is TGTGCCAGCAGTCAGAATGACGGGTCCTACGAGCAGTACTTC. It encodes CASSQNDGSYEQYF.